A single T cell receptor (beta chain) is shown here with its context. The CDR3 runs to 14 residues. Germline lookup yields CDR1 MNHEY and CDR2 SVGAGI. Trimming took off 6 bases at V and 6 bases at J, with 18 bases between the two ends. Clones were sequenced by immunoSEQ multiplex PCR, and TCRdb holds only the in-frame ones, with some missing. This sample has fewer than 500,000 clones, with approximately 92% found just once. This entry is derived from a study of control samples from healthy donors and cancer patients. The V and J genes are TRBV6-5 and TRBJ2-7; D may correspond to TRBD1 or TRBD2 (5 bases each). The receptor's source is a man in his forties or fifties with head and neck cancer. Sequenced sample: PBMCs. This chain's CDR3 is CASSAGTAPREQYF. The CDR3 bases are TGTGCCAGCAGCGCTGGGACGGCCCCCCGCGAGCAGTACTTC.